What follows are 26 T cell receptor beta chains derived from one specimen sequenced in a study of T cell responses to AZD1222 COVID-19 vaccine. The method was immunoSEQ multiplex PCR; TCRdb's version includes in-frame clones alone and lacks a portion of them. The sample includes roughly 150,000 clones, 92% seen only once; the top ten take around 10%. Source: peripheral blood, taken 28 days after the second AZD1222 dose. The receptors shown here come from an adult who received the AZD1222 COVID-19 vaccine.

The chain recombines TRBV6-2 or TRBV6-3 with TRBJ1-1; a possible D gene is TRBD1 (6 bases). CDR1 is MNHEY and CDR2 is SVGEGT in the germline V gene. V was shortened by 6 bases and J by 0 bases, with 14 bases between the two germline ends. This CDR3 comprises 15 residues. DNA for the CDR3: TGTGCCAGCAGCACCTTGGGGGACATGAACACTGAAGCTTTCTTT. Translated, it gives CASSTLGDMNTEAFF.

The chain carries TRBV6-5 and TRBJ1-2, with TRBD1 matching over 9 bases. Germline trimming cut 6 bases from V and 3 bases from J; bases unmatched to any gene: 8. Germline CDR1 reads MNHEY; CDR2 reads SVGAGI. The CDR3 length is 15 residues. The CDR3: CASRPPGTGYYGYTF. Here the CDR3 DNA reads TGTGCCAGCAGACCCCCCGGGACAGGGTACTATGGCTACACCTTC.

V and J are TRBV4-3 and TRBJ1-1, with D unclear. Germline loops: CDR1 LGHNA, CDR2 YSLEER. This CDR3 region has 13 residues. V lost 0 bases, J lost 6 bases, and 8 bases lay in between. This CDR3 is CASSQDFVAEAFF. CDR3 nucleotides: TGCGCCAGCAGCCAAGATTTCGTGGCTGAAGCTTTCTTT.

The CDR3 spells CASSYSQGRNEQFF. The CDR3 DNA sequence: TGTGCCAGCAGTTACAGTCAGGGACGCAATGAGCAGTTCTTC. The chain uses TRBV6-6 and TRBJ2-1; D tentatively reads TRBD1 or TRBD2 (5 bases each). The CDR3 sequence is 14 residues long. Germline CDR1 is MNHNY and CDR2 is SVGAGI (reference sequence). Between the trimmed V and J ends, which lost 2 bases and 6 bases, there was a span of 11 bases.

This sequence joins TRBV11-2 and TRBJ1-4, with 11 bases identical to TRBD1. V shed 5 bases and J 3 bases; nucleotides not matched to a gene: 11. The CDR3 consists of 18 residues. Looked up from germline, CDR1 is SGHAT and CDR2 is FQNNGV. This chain's CDR3 is CASSRGWTGGTANEKLFF. DNA of the CDR3: TGTGCCAGCAGCCGAGGCTGGACAGGGGGCACAGCTAATGAAAAACTGTTTTTT.

This chain joins TRBV19 and TRBJ2-2, with 8 positions matching TRBD1. The V gene end was trimmed by 2 bases and the J gene end by 2 bases; junction bases not matched to a gene: 4. CDR1 is LNHDA and CDR2 is SQIVND in the germline V gene (reference sequence). The CDR3 spans 16 residues. The chain's CDR3 is CASSIQGARNTGELFF. The CDR3 nucleotides are TGTGCCAGTAGTATACAGGGGGCGCGTAACACCGGGGAGCTGTTTTTT.

In its sample, this clone was seen once. This chain's CDR3 is CASSPRQGLKNIQYF. CDR3 bases: TGTGCCAGCAGTCCCAGACAGGGCCTCAAAAACATTCAGTACTTC. This sequence joins TRBV27 and TRBJ2-4, with 7 bases lining up with TRBD1. V shed 5 bases and J 3 bases; nucleotides not matched to a gene: 7. This CDR3 is 15 amino acids long. Germline V gene lookup returns CDR1 MNHEY and CDR2 SMNVEV (reference sequence).

The chain is built from TRBV18 and TRBJ1-2; TRBD1 is a possible D gene (5 bases). V lost 5 bases to trimming and J lost 5 bases, with 24 bases between them. The CDR3 is 17 residues long. CDR1 is KGHSH and CDR2 is LQKENI in the germline V gene. The CDR3 nucleotides are TGTGCCAGCTCATACGTACAGGCCCAATCCCAGACGTATGGCTACACCTTC. Protein product: CASSYVQAQSQTYGYTF.

V and J are TRBV19 and TRBJ1-1, with a tentative D call TRBD1 (6 bases). The length of the CDR3 is 15 residues. Trimming removed 2 bases at V and 4 bases at J, with 14 bases between. CDR1 is LNHDA and CDR2 is SQIVND in the germline V gene (reference sequence). The CDR3 is CASSISWGAVTEAFF. The CDR3 region has the DNA TGTGCCAGTAGTATATCATGGGGGGCGGTCACTGAAGCTTTCTTT.

The CDR3 coding sequence is TGTGCCAGCAGTGTCGACAGGGGATCAGTTGGGGCCAACGTCCTGACTTTC. Protein product: CASSVDRGSVGANVLTF. The V and J genes are TRBV28 and TRBJ2-6; 8 nucleotides line up with TRBD1. The CDR3 is 17 residues long. The V segment lost 5 bases and the J segment 3 bases; nucleotides outside the gene matches: 9. Germline CDR1 reads MDHEN; CDR2 reads SYDVKM.

The CDR3 DNA sequence: TGCAGCGCCAGTAACAGGGGTAATGAGCAGTTCTTC. It specifies CSASNRGNEQFF. V is TRBV29-1 and J is TRBJ2-1; 7 positions match TRBD1. Germline CDR1 SQVTM, CDR2 ANQGSEA. V shed 7 bases, J shed 7 bases, and the junction held 7 bases outside the gene matches. The CDR3 length is 12 residues.

The J gene is TRBJ1-2, the V gene TRBV2; D gene unclear. Trimming pared 5 bases from V and 2 bases from J, leaving 12 bases between. The CDR3 has 14 amino acids. The germline CDR1 and CDR2 sequences are SNHLY and FYNNEI. CDR3 protein: CASSRPFPNYGYTF. The CDR3 DNA is TGTGCCAGCAGTCGGCCCTTCCCGAACTATGGCTACACCTTC.

The chain is built from TRBV5-5 and TRBJ1-5; D is ambiguous. V lost 2 bases to trimming and J lost 3 bases, with 9 bases between them. The CDR3 covers 14 residues. Germline CDR1 SGHKS, CDR2 YYEKEE (reference sequence). The CDR3 sequence is CASSFDGTNQPQHF. CDR3 nucleotides: TGTGCCAGCAGCTTTGACGGTACCAATCAGCCCCAGCATTTT.

V gene TRBV29-1 combines with J gene TRBJ2-7, with TRBD1 matching 10 bases. V lost 7 bases, J lost 2 bases, and 5 bases stayed unmatched. This CDR3 region has 13 residues. CDR1 and CDR2 (germline): SQVTM, ANQGSEA. The CDR3 bases are TGCAGCGCCACGGGACAGGGGCCCTACGAGCAGTACGTC. Translated: CSATGQGPYEQYV.

This chain connects TRBV7-2 to TRBJ1-2, with TRBD1 matching 7 bases. V was pared by 5 bases and J by 6 bases, with 12 bases of the junction left unmatched. CDR1 and CDR2 from the germline V gene are SGHTA and FQGNSA. The CDR3 totals 15 residues. CDR3 amino acids: CASSLRNRGENGYTF. The CDR3 DNA is TGTGCCAGCAGCCTAAGAAACAGGGGAGAGAATGGCTACACCTTC.

This chain links TRBV19 with TRBJ1-3; D gene ambiguous. Germline CDR1 and CDR2: LNHDA and SQIVND (reference sequence). Trimming took 11 bases from V and 0 from J, leaving 11 bases between them. CDR3 size: 13 residues. The CDR3 protein is CACTALSGNTIYF. The CDR3 region has the DNA TGTGCCTGCACAGCTCTCTCTGGAAACACCATATATTTT.

The chain is built from TRBV2 and TRBJ1-1; D is perhaps TRBD1 (5 bases). The CDR3 is made up of 16 amino acids. The germline gives CDR1 SNHLY, CDR2 FYNNEI. V gave up 7 bases and J gave up 0 bases, with 18 bases separating them. As DNA, the CDR3 is TGTGCCAGCAACCTCATGGGACGGAGGATGAACACTGAAGCTTTCTTT. Amino acids: CASNLMGRRMNTEAFF.

This sequence joins TRBV19 and TRBJ2-7; 7 bases match TRBD1. V was pared by 7 bases and J by 7 bases, with 13 bases of the junction left unmatched. Germline CDR1 reads LNHDA; CDR2 reads SQIVND (reference sequence). The CDR3 is 14 residues long. The CDR3 reads CASIPSFGRGEQYF. CDR3 DNA: TGTGCCAGTATCCCCTCTTTTGGCAGGGGGGAGCAGTACTTC.

V usage is TRBV12-3 or TRBV12-4 and J usage is TRBJ2-5; D unclear. V lost 3 bases, J lost 5 bases, and 4 bases lay in between. CDR3 length: 11 residues. The CDR3 coding sequence is TGTGCCAGCAGTTTGTTTGAGACCCAGTACTTC. This encodes CASSLFETQYF.

This rearrangement joins TRBV29-1 to TRBJ2-1; 8 bases agree with TRBD2. From germline, CDR1 is SQVTM and CDR2 ANQGSEA. CDR3 length equals 15 residues. V was pared by 7 bases and J by 9 bases, with 17 bases of the junction left unmatched. This CDR3 reads CSALGGGPGVPEQFF. In nucleotides, the CDR3 is TGCAGCGCCCTCGGGGGGGGGCCAGGGGTACCTGAGCAGTTCTTC.

This chain joins TRBV5-1 and TRBJ1-2; no clear D gene. Germline V gene data show CDR1 as SGHRS and CDR2 as YFSETQ. V was cut by 1 base and J by 6 bases, with 13 bases left in between. The CDR3 runs 14 residues. CDR3 residues: CASSLSSPVDGYTF. CDR3 nucleotides: TGCGCCAGCAGCTTGAGTTCGCCAGTTGATGGCTACACCTTC.

The chain combines TRBV12-5 with TRBJ1-1; no clear D gene. Between the trimmed V and J ends, which lost 9 bases and 6 bases, there was a span of 11 bases. The CDR3 loop spans 11 amino acids. CDR1 LGHNT and CDR2 FRNRAP come from the germline V gene. The CDR3 DNA reads as TGTGCTAGCGCGGGGATGGCTGAAGCTTTCTTT. Protein: CASAGMAEAFF.

The rearrangement uses TRBV18 and TRBJ2-7; 8 nucleotides align to TRBD1. Germline V lookup: CDR1 KGHSH, CDR2 LQKENI. The CDR3 has 14 amino acids. The ends lost 3 bases at V and 5 bases at J; junction bases unmatched: 6. CDR3 residues: CASSPRQGPDEQYV. The DNA for the CDR3 is TGTGCCAGCTCACCGAGACAGGGGCCGGACGAGCAGTACGTC.

V and J are TRBV29-1 and TRBJ1-1; 7 nucleotides match TRBD1. CDR1 SQVTM and CDR2 ANQGSEA come from the germline V gene. V lost 7 bases to trimming and J lost 4 bases; unmatched junction nucleotides: 6. This CDR3 comprises 12 residues. CDR3 DNA sequence: TGCAGCGCCCGACAGGGTATCACTGAAGCTTTCTTT. Translating gives CSARQGITEAFF.

The chain couples TRBV5-8 to TRBJ2-7; no clear D gene. Trimming left V 0 bases short and J 7 bases short, with 5 bases between. The CDR3 contains 11 residues. Germline lookup yields CDR1 SGHTS and CDR2 YDEGEE. The CDR3 here is CASSLEREQYF. In nucleotides, the CDR3 is TGTGCCAGCAGCTTGGAACGGGAGCAGTACTTC. The entire variable domain, with the rest obtained from reference TRBV5-8 and TRBJ2-7, is as follows: EAGVTQSPTHLIKTRGQQATLRCSPISGHTSVYWYQQALGLGLQFLLWYDEGEERNRGNFPPRFSGRQFPNYSSELNVNALELEDSALYLCASSLEREQYFGPGTRLTVT.

The chain links TRBV12-3 or TRBV12-4 to TRBJ1-2; unclear D gene. V was pared by 8 bases and J by 8 bases, with 15 bases between. There are 12 residues in the CDR3. CDR3 sequence (DNA): TGTGCCAGCCTGGCCGCGGCGAAGGGCTACACCTTC. Its protein is CASLAAAKGYTF.